Below, 26 T cell receptor beta chains from the same sample are listed, as sequenced in a study of blood T cell repertoires in COVID-19. Sequencing was performed with immunoSEQ multiplex PCR; in TCRdb, only in-frame clones are kept and a portion is missing. The profile shows 300,000 to 450,000 clones, more than 85% of them singletons. The specimen sequenced was PBMCs or T cells enriched from blood (not recorded which). The receptors here all came from a woman aged 25-40 years who had recovered from COVID-19.

This chain uses TRBV12-3 or TRBV12-4 with TRBJ1-2; the D is unclear. V was cut by 5 bases and J by 3 bases, with 10 bases left in between. This CDR3 comprises 13 residues. CDR3 coding DNA: TGTGCCAGCAGTGAGGTCGCATACTATGGCTACACCTTC. Its translation: CASSEVAYYGYTF.

V usage is TRBV7-9 and J usage is TRBJ2-5; tentative D call: TRBD1 (5 bases). The CDR3 is 14 amino acids. Germline values: CDR1 SEHNR, CDR2 FQNEAQ (reference sequence). Trimming stripped 5 bases from V and 1 base from J, with 11 bases between. The CDR3 DNA follows: TGTGCCAGCAGCGCCAGACAGATCCAAGAGACCCAGTACTTC. Protein: CASSARQIQETQYF.

This chain connects TRBV11-2 to TRBJ1-2; the D gene is possibly TRBD1 (5 bases). V gave up 2 bases and J gave up 1 base, with 11 bases separating them. The germline V gene encodes CDR1 SGHAT and CDR2 FQNNGV. This CDR3 is 15 amino acids long. The CDR3 here is CASSLRQGINYGYTF. CDR3 coding DNA: TGTGCCAGCAGCTTAAGGCAGGGCATTAACTATGGCTACACCTTC.

The rearrangement uses TRBV6-2 or TRBV6-3 and TRBJ1-1; D is undetermined. This CDR3 is built from 13 residues. In germline, CDR1 is MNHEY, CDR2 SVGEGT. V was trimmed by 2 bases and J by 2 bases, leaving 6 bases between them. In nucleotides, the CDR3 is TGTGCCAGCAGTTACCTCACAAACACTGAAGCTTTCTTT. As protein: CASSYLTNTEAFF.

The chain carries TRBV3-1 (or the pseudogene TRBV3-2) and TRBJ2-7, with TRBD1 identical over 9 bases. CDR1 and CDR2 (germline): LGHDT, YNNKEL (reference sequence). Trimming at V came to 0 bases and at J to 2 bases, leaving 2 bases not matched to a gene. The CDR3 runs 15 residues. This CDR3 reads CASSQDYRGPYEQYF. CDR3 DNA sequence: TGTGCCAGCAGCCAAGATTACAGGGGGCCCTACGAGCAGTACTTC.

The chain carries TRBV12-5 and TRBJ1-6; D perhaps matches TRBD1 (5 bases). The CDR3 totals 14 residues. Looked up from germline, CDR1 is LGHNT and CDR2 is FRNRAP. V lost 0 bases and J 7 bases, leaving 7 bases between the germline ends. The CDR3 nucleotides read TGTGCTAGTGGTTTGGTTGGGGCCAATTCACCCCTCCACTTT. Encoded protein: CASGLVGANSPLHF. The complete variable domain, with remaining parts taken from reference TRBV12-5 and TRBJ1-6, reads DARVTQTPRHKVTEMGQEVTMRCQPILGHNTVFWYRQTMMQGLELLAYFRNRAPLDDSGMPKDRFSAEMPDATLATLKIQPSEPRDSAVYFCASGLVGANSPLHFGNGTRLTVT.

The chain carries TRBV5-4 and TRBJ1-1; 8 nucleotides align to TRBD1. CDR1 and CDR2 from the germline V gene are SGHNT and YYREEE (reference sequence). The CDR3 covers 14 residues. Trimming took 3 bases from V and 0 from J; bases not matched to a gene: 1. Written as DNA, the CDR3 is TGTGCCAGCAGCTCGACAGGGGTGAACACTGAAGCTTTCTTT. Amino acids: CASSSTGVNTEAFF.

This chain connects TRBV21-1 to TRBJ1-6. TRBV21-1 is listed as a pseudogene. There are 16 residues in the CDR3. This CDR3 is CASFPGGSSYNSPLHF. The CDR3 region has the DNA TGTGCCAGCTTCCCTGGCGGGAGCTCCTATAATTCACCCCTCCACTTT.

This rearrangement joins TRBV4-1 to TRBJ1-6, with D tentatively TRBD1 (6 bases). CDR3 size: 15 residues. The V and J ends lost 1 base and 12 bases respectively, with 16 bases between them. CDR1 and CDR2 (germline): MGHRA, YSYEKL. CDR3 sequence (DNA): TGCGCCAGCAGCCAAGTTACGGCAGGGGCTTTACCCCTCCACTTT. Translation: CASSQVTAGALPLHF.

Concerning this clone itself: One end of the junction varies from germline; a read error may be responsible. This sequence joins TRBV6-1 and TRBJ1-5; 10 bases agree with TRBD1. CDR3 length: 16 amino acids. Germline V CDR1 and CDR2: MNHNS, SASEGT. The CDR3 loop reads CASSEFPDRGRSPPHF. The CDR3 DNA reads TGTGCCAGCAGTGAGTTTCCAGACAGGGGGCGCAGCCCCCCGCATTTT.

This chain uses TRBV6-5 with TRBJ1-5; D is ambiguous. Deletions cut 0 bases from V and 2 bases from J, with 11 bases between. The CDR3 extends over 16 amino acids. From germline, CDR1 is MNHEY and CDR2 SVGAGI. The CDR3: CASSYSGVGGNQPQHF. DNA of the CDR3: TGTGCCAGCAGTTACTCCGGGGTCGGGGGCAATCAGCCCCAGCATTTT.

The chain couples TRBV18 to TRBJ2-7; 10 bases align to TRBD2. Germline V gene lookup returns CDR1 KGHSH and CDR2 LQKENI. CDR3 length: 18 amino acids. V was clipped by 2 bases and J by 2 bases; unmatched bases: 12. The CDR3 protein is CASSPSGGTLAGTYEQYF. As DNA, the CDR3 is TGTGCCAGCTCACCATCGGGGGGCACACTAGCGGGGACCTACGAGCAGTACTTC.

The chain employs TRBV15 and TRBJ2-3; D may be TRBD1 (7 bases). The V gene lost 1 base and the J gene lost 3 bases, with 14 bases spanning the gap. Germline CDR1 and CDR2: LNHNV and YYDKDF (reference sequence). The CDR3 has 16 amino acids. The CDR3 sequence is CATSRGGGGWTDTQYF. DNA of the CDR3: TGTGCCACCAGCAGAGGCGGAGGGGGCTGGACAGATACGCAGTATTTT.

This clone was observed a single time. V and J are TRBV28 and TRBJ1-5, with D possibly being TRBD1 (6 bases). The V end lost 3 bases, the J end lost 6 bases, and 12 bases lay between the germline ends. This CDR3 spans 14 amino acids. CDR1 is MDHEN, CDR2 SYDVKM, per germline. Here the CDR3 DNA reads TGTGCCAGCAGTTTGGCAGGGGATCGTCAGCCCCAGCATTTT. Translating gives CASSLAGDRQPQHF.

This clone occurred a few times. V and J are TRBV4-3 and TRBJ1-2, with a tentative D call TRBD1 (5 bases). There are 15 residues in the CDR3. V was trimmed by 0 bases and J by 8 bases, leaving 16 bases between them. In germline, CDR1 is LGHNA, CDR2 YSLEER. The DNA of the CDR3 is TGCGCCAGCAGCCAAGATCGAGAGACAGTTTCCGGCTACACCTTC. It encodes CASSQDRETVSGYTF.

The rearrangement joins TRBV18 to TRBJ2-7; 7 bases match TRBD2. Germline loops: CDR1 KGHSH, CDR2 LQKENI. V lost 0 bases and J lost 4; bases outside the gene matches: 6. The CDR3 covers 15 residues. The CDR3 here is CASSPPAGGRYEQYF. CDR3 coding DNA: TGTGCCAGCTCACCACCGGCCGGGGGGAGGTACGAGCAGTACTTC. The complete variable domain, with remaining parts taken from reference TRBV18 and TRBJ2-7, reads NAGVMQNPRHLVRRRGQEARLRCSPMKGHSHVYWYRQLPEEGLKFMVYLQKENIIDESGMPKERFSAEFPKEGPSILRIQQVVRGDSAAYFCASSPPAGGRYEQYFGPGTRLTVT.

CDR3 in amino acids: CASSRGGYYGYTF. Written as DNA, the CDR3 is TGTGCCAGTAGCCGCGGTGGTTACTATGGCTACACCTTC. The genes are TRBV19 and TRBJ1-2; D ambiguous. The CDR3 is made up of 13 amino acids. V shed 6 bases and J shed 3 bases, with 11 bases lying between them. Germline CDR1 reads LNHDA; CDR2 reads SQIVND (reference sequence). Full variable domain (missing parts from reference TRBV19 and TRBJ1-2): DGGITQSPKYLFRKEGQNVTLSCEQNLNHDAMYWYRQDPGQGLRLIYYSQIVNDFQKGDIAEGYSVSREKKESFPLTVTSAQKNPTAFYLCASSRGGYYGYTFGSGTRLTVV.

This clone was detected only once. The J gene is TRBJ1-2, the V gene TRBV6-2 or TRBV6-3; tentatively, D is TRBD1 (6 bases). CDR3 length: 13 residues. Trimming stripped 5 bases from V and 12 bases from J, with 19 bases between. The germline V gene encodes CDR1 MNHEY and CDR2 SVGEGT. The DNA for the CDR3 is TGTGCCAGCAGTCCCCCAATTCAGGGGAGCCACACCTTC. Its protein product is CASSPPIQGSHTF.

This clone showed up just once. The V and J genes are TRBV4-3 and TRBJ1-1; possible D gene TRBD1, 6 bases. The CDR3 contains 15 residues. The germline CDR1 and CDR2 sequences are LGHNA and YSLEER. Trimming stripped 0 bases from V and 1 base from J, with 9 bases between. CDR3 sequence reads: CASSQDTGPNTEAFF. CDR3 DNA: TGCGCCAGCAGCCAAGATACAGGGCCGAACACTGAAGCTTTCTTT.

The count of this clone is one. The chain links TRBV5-1 to TRBJ2-3, with D possibly being TRBD2 (7 bases). The CDR3 runs to 15 residues. The V end was cut by 3 bases, the J end by 1 base, with 12 bases between. Per the germline V gene, CDR1 is SGHRS and CDR2 is YFSETQ. DNA for the CDR3: TGCGCCAGCAGCTCGGACAGCGGGGGCACAGATACGCAGTATTTT. Its protein is CASSSDSGGTDTQYF.

As for this clone: Other DNA sequences in this sample translate to the same CDR3. This chain joins TRBV19 and TRBJ2-2; no definite D call. This CDR3 comprises 13 residues. V lost 1 base to trimming and J lost 5 bases, with 5 bases between them. Germline V CDR1 and CDR2: LNHDA, SQIVND (reference sequence). CDR3 protein: CASSIGVTGELFF. CDR3 sequence (DNA): TGTGCCAGTAGTATAGGTGTAACCGGGGAGCTGTTTTTT. Looking up the rest from reference TRBV19 and TRBJ2-2 gives the full variable domain: DGGITQSPKYLFRKEGQNVTLSCEQNLNHDAMYWYRQDPGQGLRLIYYSQIVNDFQKGDIAEGYSVSREKKESFPLTVTSAQKNPTAFYLCASSIGVTGELFFGEGSRLTVL.

The rearrangement joins TRBV19 to TRBJ2-7; D not certain. V lost 4 bases, J lost 6 bases, and 13 bases lay in between. The CDR3 consists of 13 residues. CDR1 is LNHDA, CDR2 SQIVND, per germline (reference sequence). The CDR3 reads CASSKGSRSEQYF. The CDR3 nucleotides are TGTGCCAGTAGTAAAGGTAGTCGGAGCGAGCAGTACTTC.

The genes are TRBV5-1 and TRBJ2-2; D ambiguous. V dropped 6 bases and J dropped 3 bases, with 12 bases sitting between them. The CDR3 is 14 amino acids. Germline V gene data show CDR1 as SGHRS and CDR2 as YFSETQ. CDR3 loop: CASTGAPDTGELFF. CDR3 bases: TGCGCCAGCACCGGAGCTCCGGACACCGGGGAGCTGTTTTTT.

With respect to this clone: This CDR3 is also generated by other DNA sequences in the sample. V usage is TRBV24-1 and J usage is TRBJ2-1; 11 bases line up with TRBD2. The length of the CDR3 is 14 residues. Unmatched junction bases numbered 0, after V lost 6 bases and J lost 3 bases. CDR1 KGHDR and CDR2 SFDVKD come from the germline V gene. CDR3: CATSTSGGYNEQFF. The CDR3 DNA reads as TGTGCCACCAGTACTAGCGGGGGCTACAATGAGCAGTTCTTC.

The J gene is TRBJ1-5, the V gene TRBV28; the D is unclear. The germline gives CDR1 MDHEN, CDR2 SYDVKM. CDR3 length: 16 amino acids. Trimming took 3 bases from V and 3 from J, leaving 15 bases between them. The CDR3 coding sequence is TGTGCCAGCAGTTTTAGAGGGTTCAGCTCCAATCAGCCCCAGCATTTT. Its translation: CASSFRGFSSNQPQHF.

The genes are TRBV5-4 and TRBJ2-7; the D gene is possibly TRBD2 (6 bases). V was pared by 1 base and J by 3 bases, with 11 bases between. Germline V lookup: CDR1 SGHNT, CDR2 YYREEE (reference sequence). CDR3 size: 14 residues. The CDR3 here is CASSLFGRNYEQYF. CDR3 DNA sequence: TGTGCCAGCAGCTTGTTCGGGAGAAACTACGAGCAGTACTTC. Full variable domain (outside the CDR3, taken from reference TRBV5-4 and TRBJ2-7): ETGVTQSPTHLIKTRGQQVTLRCSSQSGHNTVSWYQQALGQGPQFIFQYYREEENGRGNFPPRFSGLQFPNYSSELNVNALELDDSALYLCASSLFGRNYEQYFGPGTRLTVT.